This TCR beta chain was identified during a study of T cell repertoires in cytomegalovirus infection. Study-wide background: Public TCR beta signatures marked donors with CMV infection and the matching HLA.

Study outcomes and limitations: Using cumulative public TCR beta family frequency, the authors identified those who carried CMV together with the relevant HLA.

About this clonotype itself: Antigen unknown.

TCRdb used MiXCR to reprocess the reads, holding one entry per CDR3 protein. Among 65,000 to 85,000 distinct CDR3 sequences, 28% were seen once, and the ten largest hold roughly 60%. Germline CDR1 LNHDA, CDR2 SQIVND (reference sequence). There are 15 residues in the CDR3. V was clipped by 3 bases and J by 5 bases, with 13 bases between them. This sequence originates from a human donor in good health (CMV status not recorded). Some clones in this sample may be carry-over from other donors' samples. The chain couples TRBV19 to TRBJ2-2; D may correspond to TRBD1 or TRBD2 (6 bases each). This specimen consisted of CD8+ T cells from cultured PBMCs, obtained from culture after CMV antigen stimulation. CDR3 sequence (DNA): TGTGCCAGTAGTATCGGGGGCGCCGATACCGGGGAGCTGTTTTTT. Protein product: CASSIGGADTGELFF.